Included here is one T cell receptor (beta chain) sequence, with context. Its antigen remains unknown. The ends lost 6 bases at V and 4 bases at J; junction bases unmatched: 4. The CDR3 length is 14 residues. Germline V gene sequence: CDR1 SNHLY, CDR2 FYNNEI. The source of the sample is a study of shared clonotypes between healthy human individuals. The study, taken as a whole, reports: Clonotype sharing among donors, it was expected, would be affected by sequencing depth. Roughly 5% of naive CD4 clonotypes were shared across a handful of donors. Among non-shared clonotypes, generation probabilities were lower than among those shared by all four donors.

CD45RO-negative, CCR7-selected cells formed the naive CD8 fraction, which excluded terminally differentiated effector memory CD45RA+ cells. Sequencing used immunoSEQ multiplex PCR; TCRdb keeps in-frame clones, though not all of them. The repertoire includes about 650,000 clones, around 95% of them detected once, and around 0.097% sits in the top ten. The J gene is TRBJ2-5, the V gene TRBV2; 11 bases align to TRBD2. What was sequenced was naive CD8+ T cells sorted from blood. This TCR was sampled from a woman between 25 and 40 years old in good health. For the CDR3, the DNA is TGTGCCAGCAGCACTAGCGGGAGCGCAGAGACCCAGTACTTC. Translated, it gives CASSTSGSAETQYF.